This T cell receptor beta chain was sequenced during a study of OX40 agonist ivuxolimab in advanced cancers. About the research overall: Ivuxolimab was delivered to patients intravenously every 2 weeks at doses spanning 0.01 to 10 mg/kg. Among those enrolled, mean age was 60 years (range 23 to 79) and 75% to 85% were male.

Here immunoSEQ multiplex PCR was the method, and the copy in TCRdb shows in-frame clones only, minus some. The sample includes tens of thousands of clones, about 91% of them seen just once. The source is an adult with an advanced solid tumor such as melanoma, head and neck, liver or kidney cancer. The specimen was CD4+ or CD8+ T cells sorted from blood, collected in a trial of the OX40 agonist ivuxolimab.

DNA for the CDR3: TGTGCCAGCAGCCAAGATAACCAGCAGGGGGCCTACGAGCAGTACTTC. Translation gives CASSQDNQQGAYEQYF. The J gene is TRBJ2-7, the V gene TRBV4-2; the match to TRBD1 covers 7 bases. Looked up from germline, CDR1 is LGHNA and CDR2 is YNFKEQ. CDR3 length equals 16 residues. Germline trimming cut 0 bases from V and 2 bases from J; bases unmatched to any gene: 7.